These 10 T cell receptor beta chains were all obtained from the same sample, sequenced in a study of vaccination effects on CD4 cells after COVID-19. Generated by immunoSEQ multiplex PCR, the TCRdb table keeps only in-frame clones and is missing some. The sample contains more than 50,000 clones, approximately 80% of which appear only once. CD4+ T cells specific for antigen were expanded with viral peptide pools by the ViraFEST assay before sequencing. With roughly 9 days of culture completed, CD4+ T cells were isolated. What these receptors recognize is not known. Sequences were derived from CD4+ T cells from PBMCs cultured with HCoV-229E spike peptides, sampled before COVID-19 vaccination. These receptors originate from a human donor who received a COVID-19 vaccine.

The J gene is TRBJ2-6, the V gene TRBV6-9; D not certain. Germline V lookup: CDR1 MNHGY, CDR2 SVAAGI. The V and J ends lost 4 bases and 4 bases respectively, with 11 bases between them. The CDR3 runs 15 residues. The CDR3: CASSLSRTGANVLTF. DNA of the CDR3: TGTGCCAGCAGTTTATCCCGAACCGGGGCCAACGTCCTGACTTTC.

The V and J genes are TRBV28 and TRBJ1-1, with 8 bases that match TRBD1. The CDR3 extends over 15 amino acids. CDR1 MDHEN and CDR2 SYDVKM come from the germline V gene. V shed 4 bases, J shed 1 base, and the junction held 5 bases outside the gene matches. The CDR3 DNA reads TGTGCCAGCAGTTCCTTCGGGACAGGGAACACTGAAGCTTTCTTT. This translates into CASSSFGTGNTEAFF.

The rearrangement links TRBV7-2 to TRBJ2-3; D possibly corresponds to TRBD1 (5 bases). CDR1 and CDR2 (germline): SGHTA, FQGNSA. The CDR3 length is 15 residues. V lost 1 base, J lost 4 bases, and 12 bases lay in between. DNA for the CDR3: TGTGCCAGCAGCTTAGACAGGAGACCATCAGATACGCAGTATTTT. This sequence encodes CASSLDRRPSDTQYF. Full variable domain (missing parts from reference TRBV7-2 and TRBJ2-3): GAGVSQSPSNKVTEKGKDVELRCDPISGHTALYWYRQSLGQGLEFLIYFQGNSAPDKSGLPSDRFSAERTGGSVSTLTIQRTQQEDSAVYLCASSLDRRPSDTQYFGPGTRLTVL.

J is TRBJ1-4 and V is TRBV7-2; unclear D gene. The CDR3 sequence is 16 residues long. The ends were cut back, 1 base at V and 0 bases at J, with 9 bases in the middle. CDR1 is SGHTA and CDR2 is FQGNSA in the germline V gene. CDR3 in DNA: TGTGCCAGCAGCTTAGTAGGGCGTGCAACTAATGAAAAACTGTTTTTT. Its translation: CASSLVGRATNEKLFF.

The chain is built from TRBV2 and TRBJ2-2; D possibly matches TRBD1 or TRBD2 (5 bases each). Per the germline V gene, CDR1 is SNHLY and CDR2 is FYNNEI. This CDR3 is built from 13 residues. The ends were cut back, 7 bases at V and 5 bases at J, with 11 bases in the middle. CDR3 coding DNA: TGTGCCAGCATGGTGGGGGATACCGGGGAGCTGTTTTTT. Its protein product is CASMVGDTGELFF.

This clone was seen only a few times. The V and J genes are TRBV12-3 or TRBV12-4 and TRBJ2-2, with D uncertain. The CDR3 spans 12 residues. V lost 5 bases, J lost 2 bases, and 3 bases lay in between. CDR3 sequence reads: CASSRNTGELFF. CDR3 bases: TGTGCCAGCAGTCGTAACACCGGGGAGCTGTTTTTT.

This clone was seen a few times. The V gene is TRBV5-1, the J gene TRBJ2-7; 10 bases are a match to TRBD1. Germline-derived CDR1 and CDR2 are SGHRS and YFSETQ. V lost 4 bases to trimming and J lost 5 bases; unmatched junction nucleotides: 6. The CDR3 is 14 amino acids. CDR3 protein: CASSQTGGRDEQYV. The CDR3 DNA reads TGCGCCAGCAGCCAGACAGGGGGCAGGGACGAGCAGTACGTC.

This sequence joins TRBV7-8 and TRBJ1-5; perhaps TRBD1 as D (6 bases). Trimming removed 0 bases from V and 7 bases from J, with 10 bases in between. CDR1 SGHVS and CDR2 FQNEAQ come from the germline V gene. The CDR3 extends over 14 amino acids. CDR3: CASSLAGGGQPQHF. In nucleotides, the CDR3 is TGTGCCAGCAGCTTAGCCGGGGGCGGCCAGCCCCAGCATTTT.

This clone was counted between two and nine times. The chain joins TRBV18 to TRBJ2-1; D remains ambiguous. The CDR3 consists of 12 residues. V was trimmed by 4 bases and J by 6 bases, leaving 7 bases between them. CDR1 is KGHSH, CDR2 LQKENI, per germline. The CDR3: CASSRTSNEQFF. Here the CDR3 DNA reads TGTGCCAGCTCACGAACAAGCAATGAGCAGTTCTTC.

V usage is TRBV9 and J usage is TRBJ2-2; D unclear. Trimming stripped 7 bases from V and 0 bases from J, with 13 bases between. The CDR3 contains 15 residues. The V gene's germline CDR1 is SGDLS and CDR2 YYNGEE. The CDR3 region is CASGSDLANTGELFF. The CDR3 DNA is TGTGCCAGCGGGTCAGACCTAGCGAACACCGGGGAGCTGTTTTTT.